One sample yielded the 24 T cell receptor beta chains listed below, sequenced in a study of CD8 T cells in Susac syndrome. Random-hexamer reverse transcription was applied to about 0.45 to 1 ug RNA. TCRdb fed the immunoSEQ multiplex PCR reads into MiXCR, producing one record per CDR3 protein. The sample carries about 200,000 distinct CDR3 sequences, around nine tenths recorded once. The sample was CD8+ T cells from PBMCs. All receptors come from a human donor with multiple sclerosis.

The CDR3 loop is CASSLNFRGSGELFF. DNA for the CDR3: TGTGCCAGCAGCTTAAACTTTCGGGGGAGCGGGGAGCTGTTTTTT. The V gene is TRBV7-2, the J gene TRBJ2-2; a possible D gene is TRBD2 (6 bases). V lost 2 bases, J lost 7 bases, and 14 bases lay in between. The CDR3 has 15 amino acids. Germline V gene sequence: CDR1 SGHTA, CDR2 FQGNSA.

J is TRBJ1-1 and V is TRBV19; D is possibly TRBD1 (5 bases). CDR3 length equals 14 residues. Germline-derived CDR1 and CDR2 are LNHDA and SQIVND (reference sequence). The V end was cut by 3 bases, the J end by 0 bases, with 8 bases between. The CDR3 bases are TGTGCCAGTAGTATGGAGGGGATGAACACTGAAGCTTTCTTT. Translation gives CASSMEGMNTEAFF.

The chain uses TRBV7-9 and TRBJ2-7, with 9 positions matching TRBD1. There are 14 residues in the CDR3. Trimming removed 4 bases from V and 4 bases from J; junction bases left unmatched: 5. The germline V gene encodes CDR1 SEHNR and CDR2 FQNEAQ (reference sequence). The DNA of the CDR3 is TGTGCCAGCAGCTCCACACAGGGGGCTTACGAGCAGTACTTC. It yields the protein CASSSTQGAYEQYF.

This clonotype was seen just once. The chain is built from TRBV12-5 and TRBJ2-6, with TRBD1 matching 12 bases. From germline, CDR1 is LGHNT and CDR2 FRNRAP. CDR3 length: 17 amino acids. J lost 2 bases, V lost 7 bases, and 6 bases had no gene match. The DNA of the CDR3 is TGTGCTAGTGCCTGGGGGACAGGGGGCCCTGGGGCCAACGTCCTGACTTTC. This encodes CASAWGTGGPGANVLTF.

This clonotype has just one count. J is TRBJ2-7 and V is TRBV7-8; unclear D gene. Germline V CDR1 and CDR2: SGHVS, FQNEAQ. This CDR3 has 15 residues. Deletions cut 0 bases from V and 0 bases from J, with 9 bases between. In DNA form, the CDR3 reads TGTGCCAGCAGCTTAGCCCCGTCTAGCTCCTACGAGCAGTACTTC. As protein: CASSLAPSSSYEQYF.

The chain uses TRBV6-2 or TRBV6-3 and TRBJ2-1; 7 bases fit TRBD2. The CDR3 is 15 amino acids. J gave up 4 bases and V 2 bases, and 5 bases lay outside the gene matches. CDR1 and CDR2 (germline): MNHEY, SVGEGT. In DNA, the CDR3 is TGTGCCAGCAGTTACAACGAGCGGGGTTACAATGAGCAGTTCTTC. It is translated as CASSYNERGYNEQFF.

The chain carries TRBV5-4 and TRBJ2-3, with D uncertain. The CDR3 has 14 residues. Trimming left V 3 bases short and J 2 bases short, with 10 bases between. Germline V gives CDR1 SGHNT, CDR2 YYREEE (reference sequence). The CDR3 region is CASSSDQHTDTQYF. For the CDR3, the DNA is TGTGCCAGCAGCTCGGATCAGCACACAGATACGCAGTATTTT.

The chain recombines TRBV4-3 with TRBJ2-1, with a weak D call TRBD1 (6 bases). The V end lost 6 bases, the J end lost 10 bases, and 19 bases lay between the germline ends. This CDR3 contains 14 residues. Looked up from germline, CDR1 is LGHNA and CDR2 is YSLEER. The CDR3 sequence is CASSTLNRAGEQFF. CDR3 coding DNA: TGCGCCAGCAGTACTCTCAACAGGGCCGGGGAGCAGTTCTTC.

V and J are TRBV7-9 and TRBJ1-1; possible D gene TRBD1, 6 bases. The CDR3 runs to 13 residues. The germline CDR1 and CDR2 sequences are SEHNR and FQNEAQ (reference sequence). V dropped 1 base and J dropped 7 bases, with 10 bases sitting between them. CDR3 DNA: TGTGCCAGCAGCTTAGAAGGAGGGGGTGAAGCTTTCTTT. Its translation: CASSLEGGGEAFF.

This chain joins TRBV16 and TRBJ2-1; D is unclear. Germline V gene sequence: CDR1 KGHSY, CDR2 FQNENV. The CDR3 has 15 amino acids. V was cut by 4 bases and J by 0 bases, with 10 bases left in between. The chain's CDR3 is CASSLRLDSYNEQFF. The DNA of the CDR3 is TGTGCCAGCAGCCTAAGACTTGACTCCTACAATGAGCAGTTCTTC.

This rearrangement joins TRBV14 to TRBJ1-1, with D unclear. CDR3 length: 12 residues. CDR1 and CDR2 (germline): SGHDN, FVKESK. Trimming removed 7 bases from V and 8 bases from J, with 14 bases in between. In nucleotides, the CDR3 is TGTGCCAGCACCCCCGGCACCCCCGAAGCTTTCTTT. Protein: CASTPGTPEAFF.

The rearrangement joins TRBV7-9 to TRBJ2-1; D not resolved. V lost 5 bases and J lost 10, with 15 bases in between. Per the germline V gene, CDR1 is SEHNR and CDR2 is FQNEAQ (reference sequence). The CDR3 spans 13 residues. The DNA for the CDR3 is TGTGCCAGCAGCCCCTCGATGGTCGCGGAGCAGTTCTTC. It specifies CASSPSMVAEQFF.

This chain uses TRBV2 with TRBJ2-1, with D tentatively TRBD2 (6 bases). This CDR3 has 9 residues. Germline V gene sequence: CDR1 SNHLY, CDR2 FYNNEI. With 10 bases removed from V and 9 bases from J, the gap between germline ends came to 7 bases. The CDR3 DNA sequence: TGTGCCACCGGGGGTGAGCAGTTCTTC. Its protein product is CATGGEQFF.

Remarks on this clonotype: A junction end diverges from the germline sequence, so it may reflect a read error. V usage is TRBV7-7 and J usage is TRBJ2-1, with 9 bases lining up with TRBD1. The CDR3 totals 14 residues. The germline V gene has CDR1 SSHAT and CDR2 FNYEAQ (reference sequence). CDR3 coding DNA: TGTGCTAGCAGCTTAGGGGACAGGGACAATGAGCAGTTCTTC. It translates to CASSLGDRDNEQFF.

The chain joins TRBV5-4 to TRBJ2-3; D is undetermined. CDR3 length: 13 residues. Looked up from germline, CDR1 is SGHNT and CDR2 is YYREEE (reference sequence). Trimming took off 1 base at V and 6 bases at J, with 9 bases between the two ends. For the CDR3, the DNA is TGTGCCAGCAGCTTGTCCCTTCAGGATACGCAGTATTTT. It yields the protein CASSLSLQDTQYF.

The chain links TRBV27 to TRBJ1-6, with TRBD1 identical over 9 bases. The J segment lost 0 bases and the V segment lost 3 bases, leaving 9 bases of the junction unmatched. CDR3 size: 19 residues. Germline V lookup: CDR1 MNHEY, CDR2 SMNVEV (reference sequence). The CDR3 DNA reads as TGTGCCAGCAGTTTGAACAGGGGGCTTAAAGGCTCCTATAATTCACCCCTCCACTTT. It codes for CASSLNRGLKGSYNSPLHF.

DNA for the CDR3: TGTGCCAGCAGCGTAGGCCCCTCCTACGAGCAGTACTTC. Amino acid sequence: CASSVGPSYEQYF. The rearrangement uses TRBV9 and TRBJ2-7; unclear D gene. Germline loops: CDR1 SGDLS, CDR2 YYNGEE. The CDR3 totals 13 residues. Between the trimmed V and J ends, which lost 0 bases and 0 bases, there was a span of 4 bases.

The chain recombines TRBV2 with TRBJ1-5; TRBD1 aligns across 12 bases. V lost 7 bases, J lost 9 bases, and 19 bases stayed unmatched. The CDR3 runs to 18 residues. The germline V gene has CDR1 SNHLY and CDR2 FYNNEI. CDR3 sequence: CASKSGTRDRGLARPQHF. Here the CDR3 DNA reads TGTGCCAGCAAGTCCGGAACGAGGGACAGGGGGCTCGCTAGGCCCCAGCATTTT.

The CDR3 coding sequence is TGTGCCAGCAGTTTGTGGACTGAAGAGACCCAGTACTTC. Encoded protein: CASSLWTEETQYF. The chain carries TRBV6-6 and TRBJ2-5, with a weak D call TRBD2 (5 bases). The germline V gene encodes CDR1 MNHNY and CDR2 SVGAGI (reference sequence). Trimming stripped 4 bases from V and 3 bases from J, with 9 bases between. The length of the CDR3 is 13 residues.

The chain couples TRBV28 to TRBJ2-3; D may be TRBD2 (6 bases). Germline assignment: CDR1 MDHEN and CDR2 SYDVKM. The CDR3 length is 16 residues. V dropped 10 bases and J dropped 0 bases, with 20 bases sitting between them. CDR3 region: CATLGLMQTSTDTQYF. DNA of the CDR3: TGTGCCACCCTGGGACTCATGCAGACTAGCACAGATACGCAGTATTTT.

The chain recombines TRBV9 with TRBJ2-5, with a tentative D call TRBD2 (6 bases). Germline values: CDR1 SGDLS, CDR2 YYNGEE. The CDR3 spans 14 residues. Trimming pared 5 bases from V and 1 base from J, leaving 12 bases between. The CDR3 sequence: CASSRGGSQETQYF. The CDR3 DNA sequence: TGTGCCAGCAGTAGAGGAGGGTCCCAAGAGACCCAGTACTTC.

The chain joins TRBV15 to TRBJ2-7; 8 nucleotides align to TRBD2. The germline CDR1 and CDR2 sequences are LNHNV and YYDKDF (reference sequence). With 5 bases clipped from V and 3 bases from J, the junction kept 9 bases outside the gene matches. The CDR3 is made up of 15 amino acids. DNA for the CDR3: TGTGCCACCAGCCCTGGGAGCGGGGGCCTCTACGAGCAGTACTTC. Amino acids: CATSPGSGGLYEQYF.

The chain uses TRBV29-1 and TRBJ1-1, with D unresolved. Germline values: CDR1 SQVTM, CDR2 ANQGSEA. This CDR3 is 10 amino acids long. The V gene lost 3 bases and the J gene lost 11 bases, with 10 bases spanning the gap. The DNA of the CDR3 is TGCAGCGTTGATTCGCTGGAGGCTTTCTTT. This gives the protein CSVDSLEAFF.

The chain is built from TRBV4-1 and TRBJ1-1; no reliable D call. V lost 0 bases, J lost 4 bases, and 12 bases lay in between. The CDR3 runs to 15 residues. Germline V lookup: CDR1 MGHRA, CDR2 YSYEKL. The CDR3 reads CASSQEGKGGTEAFF. The CDR3 DNA reads as TGCGCCAGCAGCCAAGAGGGAAAGGGAGGCACTGAAGCTTTCTTT.